This T cell receptor (beta chain) originates from a study of beta chain features in type 1 diabetes. General study points: Among patients with Type 1 diabetes, TCRB CDR3s were moderately but significantly shorter in every one of the four CD4+ subsets.

Expressed TCRB transcripts were sequenced because the isolated RNA had all been reverse transcribed beforehand. The protocol was immunoSEQ multiplex PCR, while the TCRdb copy is restricted to in-frame clones and leaves out a portion. The repertoire includes about 650,000 clones, around 12% of them detected once, and more than 0.09% sits in the top ten. V shed 1 base and J 5 bases; nucleotides not matched to a gene: 4. Germline V lookup: CDR1 ENHRY, CDR2 SYGVKD. The CDR3 totals 16 residues. Turning to this clone: Its antigen is not known.

The rearrangement links TRBV10-3 to TRBJ2-1; 11 nucleotides match TRBD1. This receptor was identified in a man aged 25-45 years with type 1 diabetes. Input material: naive CD4+ T cells from blood. CDR3 protein: CAISEYPGQGDNEQFF. The CDR3 region has the DNA TGTGCCATCAGTGAGTATCCGGGACAGGGGGACAATGAGCAGTTCTTC.